The T cell receptor (beta chain) under discussion was sequenced for a study of sequential checkpoint blockade in melanoma. Study overall: Both treatment sequences were followed by maintenance nivolumab.

Sample treatment: randomized to nivolumab then ipilimumab (arm A) or the reverse (arm B). None of the patients previously received DNA-damaging chemotherapy. Sorted cells were live CD3+CD8+, lacking CD19 and CD56, from PBMCs. Germline-derived CDR1 and CDR2 are MNHGY and SVAAGI. The CDR3 runs to 19 residues. The V and J ends lost 5 bases and 5 bases respectively, with 25 bases between them. Generated by immunoSEQ multiplex PCR, the TCRdb table keeps only in-frame clones and is missing some. The sample gives 15,000 to 20,000 clones, 73% of which show up once; about 20% is in the top ten. This receptor was obtained from a human donor with melanoma. J is TRBJ2-6 and V is TRBV6-9, with a tentative D call TRBD1 (5 bases). The sequencing used CD8+ T cells sorted from blood (inferred from file names), collected from a patient given nivolumab and ipilimumab in sequence. The CDR3 loop reads CASSETAPYGQSRANVLTF. CDR3 DNA: TGTGCCAGCAGTGAGACCGCGCCTTATGGACAAAGTCGGGCCAACGTCCTGACTTTC.